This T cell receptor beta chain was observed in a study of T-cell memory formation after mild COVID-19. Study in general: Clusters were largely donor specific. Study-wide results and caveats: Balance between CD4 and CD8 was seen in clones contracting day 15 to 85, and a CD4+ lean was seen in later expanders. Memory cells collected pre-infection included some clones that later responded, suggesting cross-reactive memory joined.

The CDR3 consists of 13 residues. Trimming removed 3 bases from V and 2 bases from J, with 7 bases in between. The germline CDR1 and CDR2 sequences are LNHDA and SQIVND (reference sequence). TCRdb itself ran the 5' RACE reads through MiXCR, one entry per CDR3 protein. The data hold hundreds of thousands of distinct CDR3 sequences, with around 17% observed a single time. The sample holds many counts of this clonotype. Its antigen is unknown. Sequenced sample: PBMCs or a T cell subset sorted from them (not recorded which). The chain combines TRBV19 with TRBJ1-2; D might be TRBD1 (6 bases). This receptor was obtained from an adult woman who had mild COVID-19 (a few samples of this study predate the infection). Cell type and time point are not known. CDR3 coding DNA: TGTGCCAGTAGTATCGACAGGAACTATGGCTACACCTTC. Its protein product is CASSIDRNYGYTF.